This T cell receptor beta chain was identified during a study of PD-L1 blockade in urothelial cancer. At the level of the study: Patients went on atezolizumab in the mid-2010s, receiving 1,200 mg intravenously every 3 weeks. Analyses were performed on blood at 3 weeks after treatment start (the second dose) and at 6 weeks.

Assay used: immunoSEQ multiplex PCR; TCRdb lists only in-frame clones, some missing. This sample yields about 120,000 clones, of which around 89% are seen a single time; 1.5% to 2% belongs to the top ten. Study outcomes and limitations: For durable-benefit patients, tumor-associated blood clones expanded more at 3 weeks.

Remarks on this clone: Its antigen is unidentified.

Looked up from germline, CDR1 is SGHAT and CDR2 is FQNNGV. The junction had 6 bases not matched to a gene; V was cut back by 5 bases and J by 8 bases. The CDR3 is 15 residues long. Time point indicated: peripheral blood 6 weeks after treatment start. Pretreatment and on-treatment blood mononuclear cell samples were taken, totaling between 1 and 8 time points per patient. The clonotype comes from a man between 60 and 75 years old with urothelial cancer. The sequenced sample was PBMCs, obtained around atezolizumab (anti-PD-L1) treatment. The rearrangement links TRBV11-2 to TRBJ2-3; TRBD2 matches 14 bases. CDR3 protein: CASSPGTSGSTTQYF. The CDR3 bases are TGTGCCAGCAGCCCAGGGACTAGCGGGAGCACTACGCAGTATTTT.